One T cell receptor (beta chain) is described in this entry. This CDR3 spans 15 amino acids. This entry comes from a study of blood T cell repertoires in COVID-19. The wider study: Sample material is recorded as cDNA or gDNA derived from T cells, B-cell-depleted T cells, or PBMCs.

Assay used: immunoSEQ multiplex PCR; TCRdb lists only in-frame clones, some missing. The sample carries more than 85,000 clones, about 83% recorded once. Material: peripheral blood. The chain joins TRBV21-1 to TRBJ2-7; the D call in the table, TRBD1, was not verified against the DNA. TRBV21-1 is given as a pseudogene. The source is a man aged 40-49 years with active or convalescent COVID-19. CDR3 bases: TGTGCCAGCAGCACTGTACAGGGTTACTCCTACGAGCAGTACTTC. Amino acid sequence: CASSTVQGYSYEQYF.